This TCR beta chain comes out of a study of blood T cells in healthy people across ages. Then a second PCR, running about 6 to 11 cycles, was carried out with a sample-barcoded 5' primer and a J-beta primer mix. TCRdb re-called the 5' RACE reads through MiXCR, storing one row per CDR3 protein. The repertoire includes 800,000 or so distinct CDR3 sequences, just under 25% of them detected once, and approximately 4% sits in the top ten. Looked up from germline, CDR1 is ENHRY and CDR2 is SYGVKD. Trimming shortened V by 3 bases and J by 3 bases, and 11 bases separated the two germline ends. The CDR3 contains 15 residues. The sample was also reused in another study, on T cells of mothers and their children. That study reports: The authors used all extracted RNA for cDNA synthesis, at approximately 1.5 ug per 15 ul. It was found that thymic selection shapes TCR recombination output similarly in related and unrelated pairs. With unrelated pairs as the comparison, related mother-child pairs had a slightly higher overlap that was not significant.

V is TRBV10-3 and J is TRBJ2-2; a weak D match, TRBD1 (7 bases). Sequenced material: blood. This clonotype was sampled from a boy under 18 in good health. CDR3: CAISDRGADTGELFF. In DNA, the CDR3 is TGTGCCATCAGTGACAGGGGGGCGGACACCGGGGAGCTGTTTTTT.